This T cell receptor beta chain stems from a study of glioma-infiltrating T cells after dendritic cell vaccination. The overall study: Patients received three intradermal dendritic cell vaccine injections at biweekly intervals. Findings and caveats of the study: Longer survival after dendritic cell vaccination followed higher pretreatment TIL content.

This clone was seen a few times. Its antigen is not identified. Time point reported: after dendritic cell vaccination, including at tumor progression/relapse. Only patients with spare fresh-frozen tumor and over two years of follow-up were included. In germline, CDR1 is GTSNPN, CDR2 SVGIG (reference sequence). This CDR3 comprises 14 residues. The germline V and J ends were trimmed by 7 bases and 6 bases, with 20 bases remaining between them. The PCR used 60 V beta and 13 J beta primers. Measured with immunoSEQ multiplex PCR; TCRdb has only the in-frame clones, and not every one. The top ten hold roughly 2% of the sample, which has some 90,000 clones, about 81% seen once.

The sequence derives from a human donor with glioblastoma. The J gene is TRBJ2-3, the V gene TRBV30, with a weak D call TRBD2 (5 bases). Sample: blood, taken after dendritic cell vaccination. The CDR3 DNA follows: TGTGCCTCCGGAAAGACTACCTTTGGGGATACGCAGTATTTT. This codes for CASGKTTFGDTQYF.